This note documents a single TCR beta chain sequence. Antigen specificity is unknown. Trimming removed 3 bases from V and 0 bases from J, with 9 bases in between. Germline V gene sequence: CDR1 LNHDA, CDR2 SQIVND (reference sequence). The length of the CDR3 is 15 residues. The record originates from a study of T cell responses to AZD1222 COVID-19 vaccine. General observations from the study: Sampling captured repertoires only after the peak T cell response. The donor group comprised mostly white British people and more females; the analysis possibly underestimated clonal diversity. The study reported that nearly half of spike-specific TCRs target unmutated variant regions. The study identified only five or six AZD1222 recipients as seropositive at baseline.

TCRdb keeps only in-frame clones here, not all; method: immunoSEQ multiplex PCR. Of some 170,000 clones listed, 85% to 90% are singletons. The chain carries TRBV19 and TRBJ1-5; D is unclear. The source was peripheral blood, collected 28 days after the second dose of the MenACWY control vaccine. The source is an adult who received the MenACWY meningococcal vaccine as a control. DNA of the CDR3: TGTGCCAGTAGTATCATCCAAGATAGCAATCAGCCCCAGCATTTT. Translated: CASSIIQDSNQPQHF.